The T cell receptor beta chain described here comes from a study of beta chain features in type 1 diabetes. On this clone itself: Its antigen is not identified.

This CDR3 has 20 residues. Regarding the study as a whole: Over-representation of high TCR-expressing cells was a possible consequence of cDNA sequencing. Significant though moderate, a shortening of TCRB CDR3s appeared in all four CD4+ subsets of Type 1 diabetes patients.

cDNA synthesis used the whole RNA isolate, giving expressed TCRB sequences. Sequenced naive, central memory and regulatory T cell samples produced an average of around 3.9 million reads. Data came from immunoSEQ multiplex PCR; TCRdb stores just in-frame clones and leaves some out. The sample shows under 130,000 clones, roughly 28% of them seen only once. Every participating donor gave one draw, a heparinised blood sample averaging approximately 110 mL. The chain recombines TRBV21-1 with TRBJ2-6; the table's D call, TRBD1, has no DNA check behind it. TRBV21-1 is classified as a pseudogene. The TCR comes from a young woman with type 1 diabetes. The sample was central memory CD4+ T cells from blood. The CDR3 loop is CASSRGHDTAGTHGANVLTF. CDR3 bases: TGTGCCAGCAGCAGGGGGCACGACACCGCAGGGACCCATGGGGCCAACGTCCTGACTTTC.